The 24 T cell receptor beta chains below were found in one sample sequenced in a study of human T cells and chemical hapten exposure. Via MiXCR, TCRdb re-called the RACE reads, giving one row per CDR3 protein. The table has tens of thousands of distinct CDR3 sequences, more than 9% seen once. Time point given: patch test 1, 2 weeks after DPC sensitization. Sample treatment: therapeutic diphenylcyclopropenone sensitization with weekly scalp DPC. Specimen: whole blood, collected in connection with sensitization to the hapten diphenylcyclopropenone (DPC). These receptors were collected from a man in his forties or fifties with alopecia areata. Some clones in this sample may be carry-over from other donors' samples.

This chain connects TRBV30 to TRBJ1-1; D unresolved. In germline, CDR1 is GTSNPN, CDR2 SVGIG (reference sequence). V dropped 0 bases and J dropped 11 bases, with 10 bases sitting between them. This CDR3 contains 11 residues. Here the CDR3 DNA reads TGTGCCTGGAGTGTAGGCGCCTGGGCTTTCTTT. Amino acids: CAWSVGAWAFF.

This clonotype was seen ten or more times. V is TRBV30 and J is TRBJ2-1, with D maybe TRBD2 (6 bases). CDR3 length equals 15 residues. The germline gives CDR1 GTSNPN, CDR2 SVGIG (reference sequence). Trimming removed 3 bases at V and 6 bases at J, with 18 bases between. For the CDR3, the DNA is TGTGCCTGGAGGGATCTTCCGGGAGACTTCAATGAGCAGTTCTTC. Its protein is CAWRDLPGDFNEQFF.

This clonotype occurred many times. This chain links TRBV29-1 with TRBJ1-5, with D hard to call. Trimming removed 8 bases from V and 0 bases from J, with 8 bases in between. The CDR3 loop spans 12 amino acids. Germline values: CDR1 SQVTM, CDR2 ANQGSEA. CDR3 residues: CSFQYSNQPQHF. As DNA, the CDR3 is TGCAGCTTCCAGTATAGCAATCAGCCCCAGCATTTT.

This clonotype has a handful of counts. V and J are TRBV12-3 or TRBV12-4 and TRBJ2-7; TRBD2 matches 9 bases. With V trimmed by 4 bases and J by 2 bases, 6 bases remained unmatched. CDR3 size: 15 residues. The DNA for the CDR3 is TGTGCCAGCAGTTGGGGGATAGCGGGAGCCTACGAGCAGTACGTC. Its translation: CASSWGIAGAYEQYV.

The gene calls are TRBV10-3 and TRBJ2-5, with 7 positions matching TRBD1. The germline V gene encodes CDR1 ENHRY and CDR2 SYGVKD. The CDR3 sequence is 12 residues long. V lost 6 bases, J lost 3 bases, and 1 base stayed unmatched. In DNA, the CDR3 is TGTGCCATCAGCGGGACAGAAGAGACCCAGTACTTC. Encoded protein: CAISGTEETQYF.

This clonotype occurred a few times. This chain uses TRBV28 with TRBJ2-7, with 13 bases matching TRBD2. The V segment lost 2 bases and the J segment 4 bases; nucleotides outside the gene matches: 14. The V gene's germline CDR1 is MDHEN and CDR2 SYDVKM. The CDR3 totals 19 residues. The CDR3, as DNA: TGTGCCAGCAGTTTACTCCAGGGCGGACTAGCGGGAGTTGTGTACGAGCAGTACTTC. Translating it yields CASSLLQGGLAGVVYEQYF. The full variable domain, with the rest looked up from reference TRBV28 and TRBJ2-7, is DVKVTQSSRYLVKRTGEKVFLECVQDMDHENMFWYRQDPGLGLRLIYFSYDVKMKEKGDIPEGYSVSREKKERFSLILESASTNQTSMYLCASSLLQGGLAGVVYEQYFGPGTRLTVT.

In regard to this clonotype: A read error may be the cause here, since a much bigger clone is one base away. The chain couples TRBV20-1 to TRBJ2-1; 12 nucleotides line up with TRBD1. The length of the CDR3 is 14 residues. From germline, CDR1 is DFQATT and CDR2 SNEGSKA (reference sequence). This chain's CDR3 is CSAPPGTGGNKQFF. The DNA of the CDR3 is TGCAGTGCTCCCCCCGGGACAGGGGGCAATAAGCAGTTCTTC.

This clonotype was seen ten or more times. This sequence joins TRBV20-1 and TRBJ2-1, with 8 bases identical to TRBD2. The J segment lost 6 bases and the V segment lost 2 bases, leaving 9 bases of the junction unmatched. This CDR3 spans 15 amino acids. CDR1 and CDR2 (germline): DFQATT, SNEGSKA (reference sequence). The DNA of the CDR3 is TGCAGTGCTAGATCCGATAGCGGGATGATCAATGAGCAGTTCTTC. Its protein is CSARSDSGMINEQFF.

The V and J genes are TRBV20-1 and TRBJ2-7, with 8 bases lining up with TRBD1. CDR1 and CDR2 from the germline V gene are DFQATT and SNEGSKA (reference sequence). After removal of 6 bases from V and 5 bases from J, the junction contained 9 bases not matched to a gene. The CDR3 has 13 residues. The CDR3: CSAEDRVLNEQYF. The CDR3 DNA reads as TGCAGTGCCGAGGACAGGGTCCTCAACGAGCAGTACTTC.

This clonotype showed up just a few times. This chain connects TRBV6-2 or TRBV6-3 to TRBJ2-1, with 9 bases lining up with TRBD2. V was pared by 5 bases and J by 10 bases, with 12 bases of the junction left unmatched. The CDR3 has 15 amino acids. The germline gives CDR1 MNHEY, CDR2 SVGEGT. The CDR3 loop reads CASSAPGSGSYEQFF. In DNA form, the CDR3 reads TGTGCCAGCAGTGCCCCGGGTAGCGGGAGCTACGAGCAGTTCTTC.

In DNA form, the CDR3 reads TGCGCCAGCAAGAGTAGTACAACTAACTATGGCTACACCTTC. Translation gives CASKSSTTNYGYTF. The chain uses TRBV5-1 and TRBJ1-2, with unresolved D. The CDR3 has 14 amino acids. The ends were cut back, 6 bases at V and 0 bases at J, with 12 bases in the middle. Germline V lookup: CDR1 SGHRS, CDR2 YFSETQ.

This clonotype has a count of ten or more. This chain links TRBV3-1 with TRBJ2-7; perhaps TRBD1 as D (6 bases). The germline V gene encodes CDR1 LGHDT and CDR2 YNNKEL (reference sequence). V dropped 1 base and J dropped 0 bases, with 13 bases sitting between them. This CDR3 has 16 amino acids. CDR3 region: CASSQASGTTSYEQYF. The CDR3 nucleotides read TGTGCCAGCAGCCAAGCCTCCGGGACAACCTCCTACGAGCAGTACTTC.

This clonotype was observed at least ten times. The rearrangement joins TRBV20-1 to TRBJ2-3; no reliable D call. The CDR3 loop spans 11 amino acids. CDR1 is DFQATT, CDR2 SNEGSKA, per germline (reference sequence). Between the trimmed V and J ends, which lost 6 bases and 1 base, there was a span of 5 bases. The CDR3 bases are TGCAGTGCCCTACGCACAGATACGCAGTATTTT. This sequence encodes CSALRTDTQYF.

This clonotype was seen ten or more times. CDR3 loop: CSVEGGPGQPQHF. The DNA for the CDR3 is TGCAGCGTTGAGGGGGGGCCCGGTCAGCCCCAGCATTTT. The rearrangement joins TRBV29-1 to TRBJ1-5, with D perhaps matching TRBD1 (6 bases). Trimming removed 3 bases from V and 6 bases from J, with 12 bases in between. Germline V gene lookup returns CDR1 SQVTM and CDR2 ANQGSEA. This CDR3 spans 13 amino acids.

V and J are TRBV5-1 and TRBJ2-2, with 7 bases fitting TRBD1. Germline CDR1 is SGHRS and CDR2 is YFSETQ. The CDR3 totals 15 residues. V lost 6 bases and J lost 0; bases outside the gene matches: 5. The chain's CDR3 is CASNEQGTNTGELFF. The CDR3 DNA follows: TGCGCCAGCAACGAACAGGGGACGAACACCGGGGAGCTGTTTTTT.

CDR3 protein: CASRGLTNEKLFF. In DNA form, the CDR3 reads TGTGCCAGCAGAGGTTTAACTAATGAAAAACTGTTTTTT. The chain carries TRBV2 and TRBJ1-4; unclear D gene. The CDR3 sequence is 13 residues long. CDR1 and CDR2 (germline): SNHLY, FYNNEI. The germline V and J ends were trimmed by 6 bases and 1 base, with 6 bases remaining between them.

There are a few counts of this clonotype. The chain uses TRBV7-9 and TRBJ1-3; no firm D call. CDR3 length equals 16 residues. V lost 4 bases, J lost 2 bases, and 15 bases lay in between. Per germline, CDR1 SEHNR and CDR2 FQNEAQ (reference sequence). CDR3 amino acids: CASSWGRVLAGNTIYF. DNA for the CDR3: TGTGCCAGCAGCTGGGGTCGGGTGCTGGCTGGAAACACCATATATTTT.

This clonotype was counted at least ten times. V gene TRBV6-5 combines with J gene TRBJ1-1, with D uncertain. Germline assignment: CDR1 MNHEY and CDR2 SVGAGI. Trimming cost V 0 bases and J 3 bases, with 11 bases left between them. CDR3 length equals 15 residues. CDR3 coding DNA: TGTGCCAGCAGTTACTCAGGGAAGTTCGACACTGAAGCTTTCTTT. As protein: CASSYSGKFDTEAFF.

This clonotype was picked up many times. V and J are TRBV4-2 and TRBJ2-4; D is unresolved. This CDR3 contains 15 residues. Trimming pared 1 base from V and 3 bases from J, leaving 10 bases between. Looked up from germline, CDR1 is LGHNA and CDR2 is YNFKEQ. CDR3 nucleotide sequence: TGTGCCAGCAGCCAAGTTCGGCAGGTCAAAAACATTCAGTACTTC. Protein product: CASSQVRQVKNIQYF.

The CDR3 DNA reads TGTGCCAGCAGCCAAGAAGGTACAGGCGCTAATGAAAAACTGTTTTTT. Protein sequence: CASSQEGTGANEKLFF. This sequence joins TRBV4-2 and TRBJ1-4; perhaps TRBD1 as D (5 bases). Deletions cut 0 bases from V and 3 bases from J, with 11 bases between. The CDR3 runs to 16 residues. Per the germline V gene, CDR1 is LGHNA and CDR2 is YNFKEQ.

The chain combines TRBV18 with TRBJ1-2; tentatively, D is TRBD1 (5 bases). V lost 4 bases, J lost 3 bases, and 9 bases lay in between. Germline V gives CDR1 KGHSH, CDR2 LQKENI. The CDR3 loop spans 13 amino acids. The CDR3 region has the DNA TGTGCCAGCTCACGGGGGACCGACTATGGCTACACCTTC. Translated, it gives CASSRGTDYGYTF.

V gene TRBV7-3 combines with J gene TRBJ2-3; possibly TRBD1 or TRBD2 for D (7 bases each). In germline, CDR1 is SGHTA, CDR2 FQGTGA. The CDR3 totals 15 residues. With 3 bases removed from V and 4 bases from J, the gap between germline ends came to 14 bases. The CDR3 nucleotides read TGTGCCAGCAGCTTTCAGGGGGGGGGGGCAGATACGCAGTATTTT. The encoded protein is CASSFQGGGADTQYF. Combining the CDR3 with reference TRBV7-3 and TRBJ2-3 gives the whole variable domain GAGVSQTPSNKVTEKGKYVELRCDPISGHTALYWYRQSLGQGPEFLIYFQGTGAADDSGLPNDRFFAVRPEGSVSTLKIQRTERGDSAVYLCASSFQGGGADTQYFGPGTRLTVL.

This clonotype occurred a few times. The V call is TRBV28, the J call TRBJ2-1; D unresolved. CDR1 and CDR2 from the germline V gene are MDHEN and SYDVKM. Trimming cost V 9 bases and J 10 bases, with 13 bases left between them. The CDR3 totals 11 residues. CDR3 sequence: CASLTDGEQFF. CDR3 bases: TGTGCCAGTCTAACTGACGGGGAGCAGTTCTTC.

The chain combines TRBV7-3 with TRBJ2-1; TRBD1 might be the D (5 bases). V lost 5 bases and J lost 4, with 12 bases in between. This CDR3 has 14 residues. Germline V gene lookup returns CDR1 SGHTA and CDR2 FQGTGA. CDR3 residues: CASSSRVPYNEQFF. CDR3 coding DNA: TGTGCCAGCAGCAGCAGGGTTCCTTACAATGAGCAGTTCTTC.